The 21 T cell receptor beta chains reported below all come from one sample, sequenced in a study of CD8+ T cells in alopecia areata. Sequencing relied on a cDNA template that was reverse transcribed from extracted RNA. The protocol was immunoSEQ multiplex PCR, while the TCRdb copy is restricted to in-frame clones and leaves out a portion. The table has about 120,000 clones, around two fifths seen once; the top ten hold roughly 3.3%. Sequencing was performed on CD4+ T cells sorted from blood. The source of these receptors is a human donor with alopecia areata.

The genes are TRBV2 and TRBJ1-1, with unresolved D. The CDR3 is 11 amino acids. Trimming removed 4 bases from V and 7 bases from J, with 7 bases in between. Germline assignment: CDR1 SNHLY and CDR2 FYNNEI. In DNA form, the CDR3 reads TGTGCCAGCAGTGTACACAATGAAGCTTTCTTT. This codes for CASSVHNEAFF.

The chain links TRBV7-2 to TRBJ1-4; D gene unclear. CDR3 size: 17 residues. Germline CDR1 is SGHTA and CDR2 is FQGNSA. V dropped 5 bases and J dropped 6 bases, with 22 bases sitting between them. CDR3 DNA sequence: TGTGCCAGCAGCGCCAGCTACGCTTTAGGGCGGGATGAAAAACTGTTTTTT. This codes for CASSASYALGRDEKLFF.

The chain combines TRBV30 with TRBJ1-2; 8 nucleotides match TRBD1. There are 13 residues in the CDR3. Germline V CDR1 and CDR2: GTSNPN, SVGIG (reference sequence). The V segment lost 0 bases and the J segment 8 bases; nucleotides outside the gene matches: 5. CDR3 protein: CAWSVGQGRGYTF. As DNA, the CDR3 is TGTGCCTGGAGTGTTGGACAGGGACGCGGCTACACCTTC.

The chain combines TRBV7-2 with TRBJ2-3, with D unclear. This CDR3 has 15 amino acids. The germline CDR1 and CDR2 sequences are SGHTA and FQGNSA. Trimming took off 6 bases at V and 2 bases at J, with 15 bases between the two ends. Here the CDR3 reads CASRDNNYPTDTQYF. The CDR3, as DNA: TGTGCCAGCAGAGATAACAACTATCCCACAGATACGCAGTATTTT.

This clone was counted a few times. This sequence joins TRBV7-2 and TRBJ2-1, with D perhaps TRBD2 (5 bases). Trimming pared 1 base from V and 9 bases from J, leaving 7 bases between. Germline CDR1 is SGHTA and CDR2 is FQGNSA. The CDR3 has 12 amino acids. The CDR3 sequence: CASSLEGVEQFF. The CDR3 DNA reads as TGTGCCAGCAGCTTAGAGGGAGTTGAGCAGTTCTTC.

This clone was detected once. J is TRBJ2-7 and V is TRBV4-3; 10 bases are shared with TRBD1. Germline V gene data show CDR1 as LGHNA and CDR2 as YSLEER. V trimming: 1 base; J trimming: 7 bases; junction bases outside the gene matches: 4. The CDR3 runs 14 residues. The CDR3 region is CASSQGTGGREQYF. The CDR3 nucleotides read TGCGCCAGCAGCCAAGGGACAGGGGGGCGGGAGCAGTACTTC.

This clone was seen more than once but under ten times. The V and J genes are TRBV29-1 and TRBJ2-3, with D unresolved. The CDR3 has 12 amino acids. Trimming removed 7 bases at V and 6 bases at J, with 14 bases between. The V gene's germline CDR1 is SQVTM and CDR2 ANQGSEA. The CDR3 region has the DNA TGCAGCGCTGGCCCAAACCCCGATACGCAGTATTTT. It yields the protein CSAGPNPDTQYF.

The V gene is TRBV5-1, the J gene TRBJ2-1; D not certain. Trimming left V 0 bases short and J 13 bases short, with 8 bases between. Germline V CDR1 and CDR2: SGHRS, YFSETQ. This CDR3 comprises 11 residues. The CDR3 loop reads CASSLETAQFF. The CDR3 nucleotides read TGCGCCAGCAGCTTGGAGACCGCCCAGTTCTTC.

J is TRBJ1-2 and V is TRBV5-1; 12 nucleotides agree with TRBD1. In germline, CDR1 is SGHRS, CDR2 YFSETQ. With 4 bases clipped from V and 4 bases from J, the junction kept 2 bases outside the gene matches. This CDR3 comprises 14 residues. The CDR3 bases are TGCGCCAGCAGCCGGGACAGGGGGCTCTATGGCTACACCTTC. It translates to CASSRDRGLYGYTF.

V usage is TRBV4-1 and J usage is TRBJ1-5, with 10 nucleotides matching TRBD1. V trimming: 3 bases; J trimming: 7 bases; junction bases outside the gene matches: 9. Germline CDR1 is MGHRA and CDR2 is YSYEKL. This CDR3 is 16 amino acids long. CDR3 nucleotide sequence: TGCGCCAGCAGCCATGGGAGACAGGGGGCGGAACAGCCCCAGCATTTT. This encodes CASSHGRQGAEQPQHF.

A few counts support this clone. V and J are TRBV29-1 and TRBJ1-1; 7 nucleotides align to TRBD1. Germline CDR1 is SQVTM and CDR2 is ANQGSEA. This CDR3 is built from 16 residues. V lost 7 bases and J lost 1; bases outside the gene matches: 15. In nucleotides, the CDR3 is TGCAGCGCCCGGACAGGCTATTCTCGAGGGAACACTGAAGCTTTCTTT. This translates into CSARTGYSRGNTEAFF.

The chain joins TRBV7-2 to TRBJ2-6; no reliable D call. Germline V gene data show CDR1 as SGHTA and CDR2 as FQGNSA. The CDR3 is made up of 15 amino acids. Trimming cost V 4 bases and J 0 bases, with 7 bases left between them. The CDR3 DNA reads as TGTGCCAGCAGCTCTACACCCTCTGGGGCCAACGTCCTGACTTTC. Amino acid sequence: CASSSTPSGANVLTF.

The chain links TRBV2 to TRBJ1-1; TRBD1 aligns across 8 bases. J gave up 5 bases and V 3 bases, and 5 bases lay outside the gene matches. Germline CDR1 and CDR2: SNHLY and FYNNEI. The CDR3 runs to 14 residues. CDR3 sequence: CASSDQGALTEAFF. The DNA of the CDR3 is TGTGCCAGCAGTGATCAGGGGGCATTGACTGAAGCTTTCTTT.

The DNA for the CDR3 is TGTGCCAGCTACGATACCAGGGGGTTCGGGGAGCTGTTTTTT. This encodes CASYDTRGFGELFF. This chain connects TRBV2 to TRBJ2-2, with TRBD1 identical over 7 bases. The CDR3 length is 14 residues. CDR1 is SNHLY and CDR2 is FYNNEI in the germline V gene. J was trimmed by 7 bases and V by 8 bases; bases with no gene match: 10.

V usage is TRBV9 and J usage is TRBJ2-6, with 7 bases aligning to TRBD1. The CDR3 totals 15 residues. V lost 3 bases, J lost 2 bases, and 2 bases stayed unmatched. The germline V gene encodes CDR1 SGDLS and CDR2 YYNGEE. CDR3 sequence: CASSATGAGANVLTF. DNA of the CDR3: TGTGCCAGCAGCGCCACAGGGGCTGGGGCCAACGTCCTGACTTTC.

This clone was counted a few times. The rearrangement links TRBV21-1 to TRBJ1-5; TRBD1, as called in the table, went unchecked against the DNA. TRBV21-1 has pseudogene status. This CDR3 has 15 residues. The CDR3 loop is CASSFRDRGNQPQHF. The CDR3 nucleotides are TGTGCCAGCAGCTTCCGGGACAGGGGCAATCAGCCCCAGCATTTT.

This clone was observed a handful of times. The chain employs TRBV5-1 and TRBJ2-4, with a tentative D call TRBD1 (6 bases). The CDR3 is 13 amino acids. V was clipped by 2 bases and J by 5 bases, with 8 bases between them. CDR1 and CDR2 (germline): SGHRS, YFSETQ. The CDR3: CASSFNRENIQYF. CDR3 in DNA: TGCGCCAGCAGCTTTAACAGGGAAAACATTCAGTACTTC.

The genes are TRBV5-1 and TRBJ1-2; D not resolved. Germline V gene sequence: CDR1 SGHRS, CDR2 YFSETQ. Trimming stripped 4 bases from V and 13 bases from J, with 17 bases between. This CDR3 has 12 residues. In DNA, the CDR3 is TGCGCCAGCAGCCAAGACAAGGTCCTCAGCACCTTC. It encodes CASSQDKVLSTF.

This clone was seen more than once but under ten times. The chain recombines TRBV29-1 with TRBJ2-5, with 9 bases fitting TRBD2. The CDR3 sequence is 16 residues long. The trim removed 0 bases at V and 5 bases at J, leaving 10 bases unmatched. The V gene's germline CDR1 is SQVTM and CDR2 ANQGSEA. The CDR3 DNA reads TGCAGCGTTGAAGATCGTAGCGGGGGAAAGTGGGAGACCCAGTACTTC. Translating it yields CSVEDRSGGKWETQYF.

This clone was seen more than once but under ten times. The chain couples TRBV28 to TRBJ2-7; TRBD1 is a possible D gene (6 bases). The length of the CDR3 is 14 residues. The germline V and J ends were trimmed by 4 bases and 3 bases, with 13 bases remaining between them. CDR1 is MDHEN and CDR2 is SYDVKM in the germline V gene. CDR3 region: CASSSSGHSYEQYF. As DNA, the CDR3 is TGTGCCAGCAGTTCATCGGGACACAGCTACGAGCAGTACTTC.

J is TRBJ2-5 and V is TRBV27; D gene unclear. The CDR3 has 13 residues. Trimming cost V 8 bases and J 0 bases, with 10 bases left between them. Looked up from germline, CDR1 is MNHEY and CDR2 is SMNVEV (reference sequence). In nucleotides, the CDR3 is TGTGCCAGCCACTCGAGATACCAAGAGACCCAGTACTTC. Protein product: CASHSRYQETQYF.